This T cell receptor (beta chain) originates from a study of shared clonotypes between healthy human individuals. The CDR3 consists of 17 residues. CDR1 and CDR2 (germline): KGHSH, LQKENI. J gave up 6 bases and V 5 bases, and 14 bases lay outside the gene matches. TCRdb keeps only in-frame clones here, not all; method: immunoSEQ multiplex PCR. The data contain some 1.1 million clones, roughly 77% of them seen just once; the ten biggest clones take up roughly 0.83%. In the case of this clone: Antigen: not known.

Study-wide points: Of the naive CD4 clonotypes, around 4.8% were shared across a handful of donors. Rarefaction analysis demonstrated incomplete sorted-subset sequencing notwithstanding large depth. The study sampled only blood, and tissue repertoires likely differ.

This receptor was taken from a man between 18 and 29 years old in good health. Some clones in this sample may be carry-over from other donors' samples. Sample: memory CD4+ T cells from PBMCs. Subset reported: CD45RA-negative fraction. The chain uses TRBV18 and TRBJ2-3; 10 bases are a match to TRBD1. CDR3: CASSTQTGGYIGDTQYF. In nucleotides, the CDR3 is TGTGCCAGCTCAACCCAGACAGGGGGCTATATAGGTGATACGCAGTATTTT.